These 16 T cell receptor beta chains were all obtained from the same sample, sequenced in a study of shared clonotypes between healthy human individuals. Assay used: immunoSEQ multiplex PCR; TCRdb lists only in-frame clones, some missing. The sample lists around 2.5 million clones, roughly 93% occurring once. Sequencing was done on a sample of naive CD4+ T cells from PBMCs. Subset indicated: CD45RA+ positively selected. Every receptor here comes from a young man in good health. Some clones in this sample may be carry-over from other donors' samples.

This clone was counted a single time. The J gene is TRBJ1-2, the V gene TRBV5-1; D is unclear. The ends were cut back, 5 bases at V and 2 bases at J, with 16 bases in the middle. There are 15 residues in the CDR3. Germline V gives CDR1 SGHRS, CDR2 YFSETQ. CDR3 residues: CASRLAGGQNYGYTF. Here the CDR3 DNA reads TGCGCCAGCAGGCTCGCGGGCGGTCAGAACTATGGCTACACCTTC. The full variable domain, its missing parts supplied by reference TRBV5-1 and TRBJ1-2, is KAGVTQTPRYLIKTRGQQVTLSCSPISGHRSVSWYQQTPGQGLQFLFEYFSETQRNKGNFPGRFSGRQFSNSRSEMNVSTLELGDSALYLCASRLAGGQNYGYTFGSGTRLTVV.

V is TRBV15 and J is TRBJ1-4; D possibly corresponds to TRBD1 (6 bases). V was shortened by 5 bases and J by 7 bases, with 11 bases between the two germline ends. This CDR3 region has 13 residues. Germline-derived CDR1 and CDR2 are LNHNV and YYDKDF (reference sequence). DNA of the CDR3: TGTGCCACCAGCGCAGGGGTCGGTGAAAAACTGTTTTTT. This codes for CATSAGVGEKLFF.

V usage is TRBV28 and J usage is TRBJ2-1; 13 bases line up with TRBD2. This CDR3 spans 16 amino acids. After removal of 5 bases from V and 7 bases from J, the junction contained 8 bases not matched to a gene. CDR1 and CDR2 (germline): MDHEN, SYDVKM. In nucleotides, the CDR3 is TGTGCCAGCAGTAGACTAGCGGGAGGATATAAGAATGAGCAGTTCTTC. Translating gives CASSRLAGGYKNEQFF.

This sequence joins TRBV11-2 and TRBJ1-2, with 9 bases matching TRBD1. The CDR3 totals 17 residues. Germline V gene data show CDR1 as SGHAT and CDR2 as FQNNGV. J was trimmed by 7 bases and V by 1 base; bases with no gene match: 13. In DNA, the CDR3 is TGTGCCAGCAGCTTAGGGGTGGGGACAGGGTCTTTGGTTGGCTACACCTTC. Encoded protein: CASSLGVGTGSLVGYTF.

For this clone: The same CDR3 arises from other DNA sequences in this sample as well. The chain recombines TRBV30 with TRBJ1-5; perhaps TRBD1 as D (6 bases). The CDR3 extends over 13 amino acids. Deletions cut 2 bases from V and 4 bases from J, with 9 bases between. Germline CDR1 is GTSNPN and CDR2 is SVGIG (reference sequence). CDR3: CAWSLQGNQPQHF. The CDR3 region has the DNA TGTGCCTGGAGTCTCCAGGGGAATCAGCCCCAGCATTTT.

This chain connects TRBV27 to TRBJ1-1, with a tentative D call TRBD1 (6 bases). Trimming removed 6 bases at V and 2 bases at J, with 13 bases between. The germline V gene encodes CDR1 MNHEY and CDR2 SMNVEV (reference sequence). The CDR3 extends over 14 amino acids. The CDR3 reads CASSQGQRNTEAFF. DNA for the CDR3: TGTGCCAGCAGCCAAGGACAGCGTAACACTGAAGCTTTCTTT.

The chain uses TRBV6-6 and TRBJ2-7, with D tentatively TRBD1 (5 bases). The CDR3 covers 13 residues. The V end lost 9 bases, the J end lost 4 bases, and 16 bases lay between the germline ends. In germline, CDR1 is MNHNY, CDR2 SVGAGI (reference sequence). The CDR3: CASNSGSPYEQYF. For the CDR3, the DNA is TGTGCCAGTAACTCAGGGTCCCCTTACGAGCAGTACTTC.

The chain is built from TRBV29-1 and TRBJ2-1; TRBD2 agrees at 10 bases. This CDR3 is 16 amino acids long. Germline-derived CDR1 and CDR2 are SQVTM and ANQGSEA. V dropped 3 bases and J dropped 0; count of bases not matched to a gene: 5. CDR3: CSVDSGTSDSYNEQFF. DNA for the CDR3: TGCAGCGTTGACAGCGGGACTAGCGACTCCTACAATGAGCAGTTCTTC.

The CDR3 sequence: CASSFVAGVYTQYF. CDR3 DNA sequence: TGTGCCAGCAGTTTTGTGGCCGGGGTTTATACGCAGTATTTT. The chain combines TRBV28 with TRBJ2-3; possibly TRBD2 for D (5 bases). The germline gives CDR1 MDHEN, CDR2 SYDVKM. The V gene lost 3 bases and the J gene lost 7 bases, with 14 bases spanning the gap. The CDR3 consists of 14 residues.

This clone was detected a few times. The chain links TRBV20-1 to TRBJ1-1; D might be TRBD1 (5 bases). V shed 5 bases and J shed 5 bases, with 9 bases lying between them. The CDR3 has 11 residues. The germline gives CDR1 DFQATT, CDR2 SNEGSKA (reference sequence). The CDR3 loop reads CSAPGLTEAFF. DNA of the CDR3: TGCAGTGCTCCAGGGCTAACTGAAGCTTTCTTT.

The CDR3 spells CASSASGQEFTGELFF. For the CDR3, the DNA is TGTGCCAGCAGCGCCTCCGGACAGGAGTTCACCGGGGAGCTGTTTTTT. The chain combines TRBV11-2 with TRBJ2-2; TRBD1 matches 7 bases. Germline assignment: CDR1 SGHAT and CDR2 FQNNGV. The CDR3 runs 16 residues. Trimming at V came to 5 bases and at J to 4 bases, leaving 10 bases not matched to a gene.

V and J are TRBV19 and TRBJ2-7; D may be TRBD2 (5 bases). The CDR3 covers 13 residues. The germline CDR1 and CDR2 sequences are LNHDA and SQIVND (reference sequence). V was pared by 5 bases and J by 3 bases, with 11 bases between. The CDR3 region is CASSGGRFYEQYF. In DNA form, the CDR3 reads TGTGCCAGTAGTGGAGGCAGGTTCTACGAGCAGTACTTC. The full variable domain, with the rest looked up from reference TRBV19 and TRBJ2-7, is DGGITQSPKYLFRKEGQNVTLSCEQNLNHDAMYWYRQDPGQGLRLIYYSQIVNDFQKGDIAEGYSVSREKKESFPLTVTSAQKNPTAFYLCASSGGRFYEQYFGPGTRLTVT.

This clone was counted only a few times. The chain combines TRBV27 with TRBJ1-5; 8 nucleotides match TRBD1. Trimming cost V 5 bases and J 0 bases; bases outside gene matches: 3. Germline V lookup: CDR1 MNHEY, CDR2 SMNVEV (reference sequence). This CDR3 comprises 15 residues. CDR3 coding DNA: TGTGCCAGCAGTCGACAGGGGAGTAGCAATCAGCCCCAGCATTTT. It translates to CASSRQGSSNQPQHF.

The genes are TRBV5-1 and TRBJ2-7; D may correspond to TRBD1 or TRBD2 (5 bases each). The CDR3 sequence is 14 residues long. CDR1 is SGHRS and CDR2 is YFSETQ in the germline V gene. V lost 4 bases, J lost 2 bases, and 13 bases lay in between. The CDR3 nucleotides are TGCGCCAGCAGCGGCCGGGACCCAGCCTACGAGCAGTACTTC. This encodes CASSGRDPAYEQYF.

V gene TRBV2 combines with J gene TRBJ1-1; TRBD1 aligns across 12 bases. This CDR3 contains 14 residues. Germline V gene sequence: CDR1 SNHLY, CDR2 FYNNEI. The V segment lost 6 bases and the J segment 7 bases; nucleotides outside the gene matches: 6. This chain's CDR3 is CASSLGTGGNEAFF. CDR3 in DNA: TGTGCCAGCAGCCTCGGGACAGGGGGCAATGAAGCTTTCTTT.

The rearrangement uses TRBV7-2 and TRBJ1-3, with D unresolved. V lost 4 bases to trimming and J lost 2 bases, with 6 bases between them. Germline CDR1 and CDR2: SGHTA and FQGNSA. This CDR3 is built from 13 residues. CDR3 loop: CASSSEAGNTIYF. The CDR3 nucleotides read TGTGCCAGCAGCTCCGAGGCTGGAAACACCATATATTTT.